Sequencing of this T cell receptor beta chain was carried out in a study of T cells after posttransplantation cyclophosphamide. Using immunoSEQ multiplex PCR, the repertoire was profiled, and TCRdb retains in-frame clones only, with some absent. The sample comprises about 21,000 clones, 80% to 90% of which are singletons, and roughly 2% rests with the top ten. CDR3 size: 16 residues. From germline, CDR1 is ENHRY and CDR2 SYGVKD. J was trimmed by 7 bases and V by 4 bases; bases with no gene match: 14. Note on this clone: The antigen is unknown.

Methotrexate plus calcineurin inhibitor accompanied controls' myeloablative marrow transplants; sampling was 1 year later. General study results and limits: Later post-transplant blood repertoires were often dominated by donor CD8+ memory clones. Skin or GI-infiltrating T cells shared few TRB sequences with blood. Recipient CMV seropositivity and CMV reactivation strongly tracked TRB clonality.

The sequence was obtained from a female patient in her 30s who received an allogeneic stem cell transplant from an unrelated donor, was CMV-positive, and had acute and chronic GVHD. Some of the T cells might come from the graft donor. The sequencing here drew on PBMCs, taken approximately 370 days after allogeneic stem cell transplant with calcineurin inhibitor and methotrexate. This chain connects TRBV10-3 to TRBJ2-3, with TRBD2 matching 7 bases. The CDR3 spells CAISGARGGMENTQYF. CDR3 nucleotide sequence: TGTGCCATCAGTGGGGCAAGGGGAGGGATGGAAAATACGCAGTATTTT.